This T cell receptor beta chain derives from a study of T cells in Graves' hyperthyroidism and ophthalmopathy. General study points: Appearing also in blood were most of the thyroid clonotypes expanded above 0.001. Through a model of 13 V-J features, ophthalmopathy was separated from stable hyperthyroidism.

Many counts were recorded for this clonotype. The antigen is not known. The investigators amplified TCR beta CDR3 regions from RNA transcripts. First-round RT-PCR with HTBI primers amplified the TCR CDR3 region. From the multiplex PCR reads, TCRdb called clonotypes with MiXCR, one entry per CDR3 protein. Of 620,000 or so distinct CDR3 sequences listed, about 14% are singletons. This CDR3 spans 17 amino acids. In germline, CDR1 is MNHNS, CDR2 SASEGT. V gave up 6 bases and J gave up 0 bases; unmatched junction bases: 11. The study left out patients who had uncontrolled infection, other autoimmune disease, pregnancy or lactation. PBMCs stemmed from more than 7.5 ml fresh peripheral blood.

Sequenced: blood. This TCR came from a woman aged 45-59 years with Graves' ophthalmopathy. The chain couples TRBV6-1 to TRBJ2-1, with TRBD2 identical over 7 bases. The CDR3, as DNA: TGTGCCAGCAGAGGCCCCTCCGGGAGGCCCTCCTACAATGAGCAGTTCTTC. It translates to CASRGPSGRPSYNEQFF.